A selection of T cell receptor beta chains follows, all from one sample in a study of cytomegalovirus exposure and HLA in healthy donors. Using immunoSEQ multiplex PCR, the repertoire was profiled, and TCRdb retains in-frame clones only, with some absent. The sample records 250,000 to 400,000 clones, 88% being singletons. Sequencing used PBMCs. The receptors stem from a young man in good health and CMV-seronegative. CDR3s leave out the opening cysteine and the closing phenylalanine or tryptophan.

TRBV4-1	11	TRBJ2-7	ASSQGPTYEQY
TRBV19	13	TRBJ2-5	ASSIVGGGLETQY
TRBV6-5	9	TRBJ1-1	ASGRQGEAF
TRBV27	12	TRBJ2-1	ASSLTGSYNEQF
TRBV2	13	TRBJ2-3	ASSGQYFSTDTQY
TRBV7-6	13	TRBJ1-5	ASSLGAGINQPQH
TRBV6-6	14	TRBJ1-2	ASSPPGQRPGYGYT
TRBV19	13	TRBJ1-4	ASSIIGPTGEKLF
TRBV7-8	13	TRBJ1-2	ASSLQGAGWYGYT
TRBV5-5	16	TRBJ2-1	ASSSSPWGTSSYNEQF
TRBV4-3	13	TRBJ1-2	ASSRTTGGVPGYT
TRBV5-6	10	TRBJ2-5	ASSFSATAQY
TRBV7-7	11	TRBJ1-1	ASSEQRNTEAF
TRBV15	13	TRBJ1-3	ATSNGGASGNTIY
TRBV5-6	11	TRBJ2-7	ASSLVLAGTPY
TRBV6-5	10	TRBJ1-6	ASSYRRGPLH
TRBV7-9	10	TRBJ1-4	ASTETGEKLF
TRBV27	13	TRBJ2-7	ASSLSAASFYEQY
TRBV11-2	14	TRBJ2-4	ASSLTRDRPKNIQY
TRBV5-4	13	TRBJ1-1	ASSLDGTVNTEAF
TRBV10-3	14	TRBJ2-5	AIRASSGGNQETQY
TRBV6-5	10	TRBJ1-2	ASWEGGVAYT
TRBV15	12	TRBJ1-2	ATSRGGQSRGYT
TRBV27	14	TRBJ1-1	ASSERYRGKDTEAF
TRBV5-1	13	TRBJ2-3	ASSHGGRLTDTQY
TRBV12-5	11	TRBJ1-5	ASGFGGDQPQH
TRBV4-2	16	TRBJ2-1	ASSQDRSGGVSYNEQF
TRBV4-1	11	TRBJ1-5	ASSLSMNQPQH
TRBV11-2	15	TRBJ2-3	ASSTRRPAGEQDTQY
TRBV9	13	TRBJ2-7	ASSRGQGLSYEQY
TRBV19	11	TRBJ1-1	ASSIRGNTEAF
TRBV7-2	14	TRBJ1-2	ASSPSPTGIPGGYT
TRBV5-1	14	TRBJ2-7	ASSLMTGGLSYEQY
TRBV6-6	13	TRBJ1-2	ASSYSGRGDYGYT
TRBV7-2	11	TRBJ2-1	ASSPQQGTEQF
TRBV27	16	TRBJ2-1	ASSLEVRGRGSHNEQF
TRBV7-9	15	TRBJ2-3	ASSSSLAGANTDTQY
TRBV13	15	TRBJ2-7	ASSFGPGTGVFYEQY
TRBV7-9	15	TRBJ2-5	ASRGQKPHRNGETQY
TRBV27	15	TRBJ1-2	ASSLIGGGEANYGYT
TRBV29-1	13	TRBJ2-6	SANGGAGGANVLT
TRBV27	13	TRBJ2-1	ASRGGAGSYNEQF
TRBV4-1	15	TRBJ2-7	ASSQGGRGTGGYEQY
TRBV4-1	12	TRBJ2-7	ASSQGASIYEQY
TRBV18	12	TRBJ1-2	ASSPQRGNYGYT
TRBV7-9	14	TRBJ1-3	ASSHGQSFSGNTIY
TRBV28	11	TRBJ1-1	ASRPHQGTEAF
TRBV11-2	12	TRBJ1-1	ASSYSGGDTEAF
TRBV5-4	13	TRBJ2-2	ASSRQWGKTGELF
TRBV6-7	13	TRBJ1-4	ASIGSGSGNEKLF
TRBV9	14	TRBJ2-3	ASSVDLAGGPDTQY
TRBV18	13	TRBJ1-4	ASSPRAGTTEKLF
TRBV4-2	14	TRBJ2-7	ASSQDISDSLYEQY
TRBV6-6	10	TRBJ2-1	ASSTLADEQF
TRBV4-2	14	TRBJ2-7	ASSQDMEDPSYEQY
TRBV6-5	11	TRBJ1-2	ASSKGQGDGYT
TRBV4-3	12	TRBJ2-2	ASSPMEGGGELF
TRBV25-1	13	TRBJ1-4	ASSEFRVSGEKLF
TRBV2	13	TRBJ2-1	ASSLTVKKANEQF
TRBV6-5	11	TRBJ1-1	ASSSGQGNEAF